This TCR beta chain derives from a study of shared clonotypes between healthy human individuals. The germline CDR1 and CDR2 sequences are WNHNN and SYGVQD (reference sequence). CDR3 length equals 14 residues. TCRdb's table, derived via immunoSEQ multiplex PCR, lists solely in-frame clones and lacks some. The sample carries millions of clones, just over 90% recorded once. Naive CD8 cells comprised CD45RO-negative, CCR7-positively selected cells, excluding terminally differentiated effector memory CD45RA+ cells. Donation came from healthy HIV-negative adults that had no recent acute infections or vaccinations. All the donors were Caucasian adults who lived in Nashville, Tennessee.

The chain employs TRBV10-1 and TRBJ2-5; 7 positions match TRBD2. TRBJ2-7 matches the DNA end more closely, so the J call is doubtful. The sequenced material came from naive CD8+ T cells from PBMCs. The TCR originated in a man aged 18 to 35 in good health. Some clones in this sample may be carry-over from other donors' samples. The CDR3 DNA sequence: TGCGCCAGCAGTTGCGCGGGAGCGAACTACGAGCAGTACTTC. Its protein product is CASSCAGANYEQYF.